Detailed here is one T cell receptor beta chain. Its antigen is not identified. The data are from a study of cytomegalovirus exposure and HLA in healthy donors. Whole-study findings and limits: CMV serostatus was the only immune exposure information that was available. In a later analysis, a missense DCLRE1C variant was linked to TCR beta V- and J-gene trimming.

This CDR3 comprises 16 residues. Germline CDR1 is MNHNS and CDR2 is SASEGT. The V end lost 2 bases, the J end lost 1 base, and 11 bases lay between the germline ends. Both 60 Vbeta primers and 13 Jbeta primers went into the PCR. Some clones are missing from TCRdb's copy, which holds only in-frame ones; the method was immunoSEQ multiplex PCR. The sample comprises around 200,000 clones, 70% of which are singletons, and about 3% rests with the top ten. The genes are TRBV6-1 and TRBJ2-2, with TRBD1 as a possible D gene (6 bases). This TCR derives from a man aged 35 to 55 in good health and CMV-seropositive. The sample was PBMCs. CDR3 in DNA: TGTGCCAGCAGTGAACAAGACAGGCAGAACACCGGGGAGCTGTTTTTT. Residues: CASSEQDRQNTGELFF.